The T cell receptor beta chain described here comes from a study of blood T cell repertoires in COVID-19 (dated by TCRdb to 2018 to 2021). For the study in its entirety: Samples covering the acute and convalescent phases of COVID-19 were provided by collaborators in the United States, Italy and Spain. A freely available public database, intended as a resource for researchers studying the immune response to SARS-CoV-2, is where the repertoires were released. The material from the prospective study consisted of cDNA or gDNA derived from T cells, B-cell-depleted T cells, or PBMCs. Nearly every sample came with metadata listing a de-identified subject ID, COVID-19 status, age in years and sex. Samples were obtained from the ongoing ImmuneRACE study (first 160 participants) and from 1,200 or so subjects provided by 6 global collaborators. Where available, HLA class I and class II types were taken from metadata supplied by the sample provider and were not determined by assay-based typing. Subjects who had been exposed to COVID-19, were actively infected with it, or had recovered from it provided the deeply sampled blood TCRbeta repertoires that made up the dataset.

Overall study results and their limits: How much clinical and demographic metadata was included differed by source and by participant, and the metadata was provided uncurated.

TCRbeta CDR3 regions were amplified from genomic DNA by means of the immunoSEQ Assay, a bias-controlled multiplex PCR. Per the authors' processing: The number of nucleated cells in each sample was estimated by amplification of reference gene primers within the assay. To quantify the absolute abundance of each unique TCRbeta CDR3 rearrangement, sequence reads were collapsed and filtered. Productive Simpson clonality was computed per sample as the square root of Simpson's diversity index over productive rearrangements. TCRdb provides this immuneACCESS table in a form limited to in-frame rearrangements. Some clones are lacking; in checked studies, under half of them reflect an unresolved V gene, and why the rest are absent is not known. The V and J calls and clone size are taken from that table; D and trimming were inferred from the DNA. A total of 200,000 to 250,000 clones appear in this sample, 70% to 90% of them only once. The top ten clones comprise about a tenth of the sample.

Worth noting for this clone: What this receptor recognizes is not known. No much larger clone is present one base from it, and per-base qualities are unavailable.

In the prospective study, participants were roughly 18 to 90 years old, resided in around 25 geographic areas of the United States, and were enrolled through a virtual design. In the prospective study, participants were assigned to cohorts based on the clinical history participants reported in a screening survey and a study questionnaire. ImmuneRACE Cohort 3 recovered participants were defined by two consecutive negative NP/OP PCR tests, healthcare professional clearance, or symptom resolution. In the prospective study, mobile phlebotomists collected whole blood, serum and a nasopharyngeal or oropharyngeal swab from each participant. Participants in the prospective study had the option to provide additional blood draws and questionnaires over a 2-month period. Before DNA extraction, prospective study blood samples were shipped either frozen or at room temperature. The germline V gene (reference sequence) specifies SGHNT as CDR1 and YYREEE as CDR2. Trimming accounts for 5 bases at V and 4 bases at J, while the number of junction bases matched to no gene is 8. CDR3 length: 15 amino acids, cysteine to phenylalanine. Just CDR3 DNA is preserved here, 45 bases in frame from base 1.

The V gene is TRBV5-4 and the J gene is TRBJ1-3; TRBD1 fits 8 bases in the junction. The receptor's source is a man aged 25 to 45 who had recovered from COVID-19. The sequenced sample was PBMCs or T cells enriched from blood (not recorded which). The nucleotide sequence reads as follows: TGTGCCAGCAGGATTCAGGGGGCGAAAGGAAACACCATATATTTT. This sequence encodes CASRIQGAKGNTIYF.